The 27 T cell receptor beta chains below come from one sample, sequenced in a study of blood T cells in healthy people across ages. Using a J-beta primer mix together with a sample-barcoded 5' primer, a second PCR was run for 7 to 11 cycles. TCRdb processed the 5' RACE reads anew with MiXCR; each CDR3 protein has one entry. The data hold some 1.4 million distinct CDR3 sequences, with approximately 38% observed a single time. Sequenced material: blood. All receptors derive from a woman younger than 30 in good health.

About this clonotype: A junction boundary mismatches the germline segment, possibly from a read error. V is TRBV11-2 and J is TRBJ2-1, with 8 bases lining up with TRBD2. CDR1 and CDR2 from the germline V gene are SGHAT and FQNNGV. The CDR3 spans 16 residues. The CDR3 sequence: CASSPLSGESYNVQFF. The CDR3 DNA sequence: TGTGCCAGCAGCCCACTTAGCGGGGAATCCTACAATGTGCAGTTCTTC.

This clonotype was found once. The genes are TRBV5-6 and TRBJ1-2; D is possibly TRBD1 (5 bases). Per the germline V gene, CDR1 is SGHDT and CDR2 is YYEEEE. With 0 bases removed from V and 1 base from J, the gap between germline ends came to 10 bases. The CDR3 is made up of 15 amino acids. Here the CDR3 DNA reads TGTGCCAGCAGCTTGGTCTCAGGGAATAACTATGGCTACACCTTC. Protein: CASSLVSGNNYGYTF.

In its sample, this clonotype was seen a few times. CDR3 residues: CASSYIREGGNEQYF. The CDR3 DNA is TGCGCCAGCAGCTATATCCGGGAGGGGGGGAATGAGCAGTACTTC. The V and J genes are TRBV5-1 and TRBJ2-5, with 8 bases matching TRBD2. J gave up 11 bases and V 3 bases, and 15 bases lay outside the gene matches. There are 15 residues in the CDR3. CDR1 is SGHRS and CDR2 is YFSETQ in the germline V gene.

This clonotype was counted between two and nine times. The chain employs TRBV12-3 or TRBV12-4 and TRBJ1-1, with TRBD1 identical over 8 bases. V gave up 5 bases and J gave up 5 bases; unmatched junction bases: 7. The CDR3 loop spans 14 amino acids. CDR3: CASSQTGEATEAFF. CDR3 DNA sequence: TGTGCCAGCAGTCAGACAGGGGAGGCTACTGAAGCTTTCTTT.

The CDR3 is CASSRGMTQSTQYF. CDR3 sequence (DNA): TGTGCCAGCAGCCGGGGAATGACTCAATCTACGCAGTATTTT. The chain recombines TRBV14 with TRBJ2-3; D is undetermined. V was shortened by 4 bases and J by 8 bases, with 16 bases between the two germline ends. This CDR3 spans 14 amino acids. CDR1 is SGHDN, CDR2 FVKESK, per germline.

The chain has TRBV15 and TRBJ2-4, with D perhaps TRBD2 (7 bases). The length of the CDR3 is 16 residues. Deletions cut 0 bases from V and 6 bases from J, with 15 bases between. Per germline, CDR1 LNHNV and CDR2 YYDKDF (reference sequence). The CDR3, as DNA: TGTGCCACCAGCAGAGAAAGCGGGAAGGGGGGAAACATTCAGTACTTC. Translating it yields CATSRESGKGGNIQYF.

The count of this clonotype is one. V is TRBV6-5 and J is TRBJ2-3, with TRBD1 identical over 9 bases. The CDR3 has 15 residues. V lost 6 bases and J lost 3; bases outside the gene matches: 7. The V gene's germline CDR1 is MNHEY and CDR2 SVGAGI. The CDR3 loop reads CASRNRDRVTDTQYF. Written as DNA, the CDR3 is TGTGCCAGCAGAAACCGGGACAGGGTTACAGATACGCAGTATTTT.

The chain couples TRBV29-1 to TRBJ1-2, with D perhaps TRBD1 (5 bases). Trimming took off 2 bases at V and 5 bases at J, with 12 bases between the two ends. The CDR3 sequence is 13 residues long. The germline V gene has CDR1 SQVTM and CDR2 ANQGSEA. Here the CDR3 reads CSVETGGTYGYTF. The CDR3 DNA reads TGCAGCGTTGAAACAGGTGGAACTTATGGCTACACCTTC.

The CDR3, as DNA: TGCAGTGCTCGAGCGGGACGTGCGGGGGGATACGAGCAGTACTTC. Translation: CSARAGRAGGYEQYF. V usage is TRBV20-1 and J usage is TRBJ2-7, with 8 bases identical to TRBD2. Germline V lookup: CDR1 DFQATT, CDR2 SNEGSKA (reference sequence). The CDR3 consists of 15 residues. V was pared by 5 bases and J by 4 bases, with 13 bases of the junction left unmatched.

This clonotype was recorded once. With a much larger clone just one base away, this may be a read error. V gene TRBV25-1 combines with J gene TRBJ2-1; the D gene is possibly TRBD1 (7 bases). Germline V CDR1 and CDR2: MGHDK, SYGVNS. This CDR3 has 16 amino acids. The ends were cut back, 4 bases at V and 5 bases at J, with 18 bases in the middle. CDR3 sequence (DNA): TGTGCCAGCAGTGGATATCAGGGGGGCCGTAACAATGAGCAGTTCTTC. Translation: CASSGYQGGRNNEQFF.

This chain connects TRBV12-3 or TRBV12-4 to TRBJ2-1; 10 positions agree with TRBD1. V lost 6 bases, J lost 8 bases, and 4 bases stayed unmatched. This CDR3 is built from 13 residues. The CDR3 DNA follows: TGTGCCAGCAGCCGCGGACAGGGGGATGAGCAGTTCTTC. It is translated as CASSRGQGDEQFF.

V and J are TRBV29-1 and TRBJ2-3; 8 bases map to TRBD2. The J segment lost 1 base and the V segment lost 3 bases, leaving 3 bases of the junction unmatched. Per germline, CDR1 SQVTM and CDR2 ANQGSEA. The CDR3 has 14 residues. This CDR3 reads CSVDALAGTDTQYF. The CDR3 bases are TGCAGCGTTGATGCACTAGCGGGCACAGATACGCAGTATTTT.

This chain links TRBV28 with TRBJ2-1; D is unresolved. Per the germline V gene, CDR1 is MDHEN and CDR2 is SYDVKM. V lost 6 bases, J lost 3 bases, and 12 bases lay in between. CDR3 length equals 14 residues. The CDR3 sequence is CASRASADYNEQFF. In DNA, the CDR3 is TGTGCCAGCAGAGCATCTGCTGACTACAATGAGCAGTTCTTC.

The sample holds a few counts of this clonotype. V usage is TRBV5-4 and J usage is TRBJ2-7; no firm D call. The CDR3 loop spans 12 amino acids. The germline gives CDR1 SGHNT, CDR2 YYREEE (reference sequence). V shed 5 bases and J shed 3 bases, with 9 bases lying between them. CDR3 residues: CASSSNVYEQYF. CDR3 coding DNA: TGTGCCAGCAGTTCCAACGTCTACGAGCAGTACTTC.

The chain links TRBV20-1 to TRBJ2-7; either TRBD1 or TRBD2 may supply D (5 bases each). CDR3 length: 15 residues. Deletions cut 8 bases from V and 3 bases from J, with 23 bases between. Germline V gives CDR1 DFQATT, CDR2 SNEGSKA (reference sequence). The CDR3: CSYSPRDGWIYEQYF. Here the CDR3 DNA reads TGCAGTTACAGCCCCCGGGACGGTTGGATCTACGAGCAGTACTTC.

The count of this clonotype is one. V is TRBV20-1 and J is TRBJ2-7, with D possibly being TRBD1 (5 bases). The J call may be incorrect, as the DNA end agrees better with TRBJ2-5. Germline V gene sequence: CDR1 DFQATT, CDR2 SNEGSKA (reference sequence). CDR3 length equals 11 residues. CDR3 sequence reads: CSATRAETQYF. The CDR3 DNA reads as TGCAGTGCTACCAGGGCGGAGACCCAGTACTTC.

In its sample, this clonotype was seen a few times. The V and J genes are TRBV9 and TRBJ2-1; 9 positions agree with TRBD2. Looked up from germline, CDR1 is SGDLS and CDR2 is YYNGEE. The CDR3 sequence is 20 residues long. The junction had 16 bases not matched to a gene; V was cut back by 3 bases and J by 0 bases. The CDR3 loop is CASSGLAGYSTRSSYNEQFF. The CDR3 nucleotides read TGTGCCAGCAGCGGTCTAGCGGGGTACTCTACCAGGAGCTCCTACAATGAGCAGTTCTTC.

The V and J genes are TRBV7-3 and TRBJ1-1, with no clear D. CDR3 length equals 14 residues. V was shortened by 7 bases and J by 1 base, with 13 bases between the two germline ends. Germline V CDR1 and CDR2: SGHTA, FQGTGA. The CDR3 sequence is CASNKSPGNTEAFF. In DNA form, the CDR3 reads TGTGCCAGCAACAAAAGTCCTGGGAACACTGAAGCTTTCTTT.

This clonotype was seen only once. Being one base from a much bigger clone, this may be a read error. The chain links TRBV27 to TRBJ1-1; the D is unclear. The CDR3 consists of 14 residues. Germline V gives CDR1 MNHEY, CDR2 SMNVEV (reference sequence). The CDR3 coding sequence is TGTGCCAGCAGTTTAGGCGGACCGAACCCTGAAGCTTTCTTT. It translates to CASSLGGPNPEAFF.

The sample holds a few counts of this clonotype. The chain couples TRBV21-1 to TRBJ2-5; the table's TRBD1 call for D was not verified on the DNA. TRBV21-1 is labeled a pseudogene. The CDR3 consists of 16 residues. CDR3 in amino acids: CASSLDPNDRQETQYF. The DNA for the CDR3 is TGTGCCAGCAGCTTGGATCCAAACGACAGACAAGAGACCCAGTACTTC.

This clonotype has just a few counts. The chain links TRBV27 to TRBJ1-5, with D possibly TRBD1 on 6 matching bases. This CDR3 has 19 residues. The germline gives CDR1 MNHEY, CDR2 SMNVEV (reference sequence). Trimming took off 5 bases at V and 7 bases at J, with 30 bases between the two ends. For the CDR3, the DNA is TGTGCCAGCAGTCCGCAACCAGTGACAGGTACCTGGGGAGACCAGCCCCAGCATTTT. This translates into CASSPQPVTGTWGDQPQHF.

For the CDR3, the DNA is TGCGCCAGCGCTCCGGGACAAAGAAACTATGGCTACACCTTC. Translating gives CASAPGQRNYGYTF. The V call is TRBV10-2, the J call TRBJ1-2, with D perhaps matching TRBD1 (6 bases). This CDR3 has 14 residues. Germline V lookup: CDR1 WSHSY, CDR2 SAAADI. V was cut by 8 bases and J by 2 bases, with 15 bases left in between.

The chain combines TRBV7-8 with TRBJ2-1; the D gene is possibly TRBD2 (6 bases). The J call may be wrong; the DNA end is better matched by TRBJ2-7. The CDR3 loop spans 15 amino acids. Germline-derived CDR1 and CDR2 are SGHVS and FQNEAQ. The CDR3 bases are TGTGCCAGCAGCCCATGGACGGGAGTTCCCGATGAGCAGTACTTC. It codes for CASSPWTGVPDEQYF.

This clonotype has more than one count but fewer than ten. The CDR3 region is CASSLAGQGVEQYF. The CDR3 DNA reads as TGTGCCAGCAGTTTAGCGGGACAGGGGGTTGAGCAGTACTTC. The V and J genes are TRBV28 and TRBJ2-5, with 11 bases that match TRBD1. The CDR3 is made up of 14 amino acids. CDR1 and CDR2 (germline): MDHEN, SYDVKM. With V trimmed by 2 bases and J by 11 bases, 7 bases remained unmatched.

The chain is built from TRBV20-1 and TRBJ2-3; no definite D call. The germline V and J ends were trimmed by 1 base and 2 bases, with 10 bases remaining between them. CDR1 is DFQATT, CDR2 SNEGSKA, per germline (reference sequence). CDR3 length: 14 residues. In DNA, the CDR3 is TGCAGTGCTAGAGCTGTTAGCTCCACAGATACGCAGTATTTT. This codes for CSARAVSSTDTQYF.

This clonotype was seen many times. This rearrangement joins TRBV10-2 to TRBJ2-3, with 8 bases that match TRBD2. The germline CDR1 and CDR2 sequences are WSHSY and SAAADI. V lost 0 bases, J lost 4 bases, and 9 bases stayed unmatched. The CDR3 is 17 amino acids. CDR3 nucleotide sequence: TGCGCCAGCAGTGAGTCTAGTAGCGGGGTGAGGGCAGATACGCAGTATTTT. This codes for CASSESSSGVRADTQYF.

V is TRBV6-6 and J is TRBJ2-3; 7 bases agree with TRBD2. CDR3 length: 15 residues. In germline, CDR1 is MNHNY, CDR2 SVGAGI (reference sequence). Germline trimming cut 5 bases from V and 1 base from J; bases unmatched to any gene: 6. Here the CDR3 reads CASSTGGRRTDTQYF. In nucleotides, the CDR3 is TGTGCCAGCAGTACTGGCGGGAGACGCACAGATACGCAGTATTTT.